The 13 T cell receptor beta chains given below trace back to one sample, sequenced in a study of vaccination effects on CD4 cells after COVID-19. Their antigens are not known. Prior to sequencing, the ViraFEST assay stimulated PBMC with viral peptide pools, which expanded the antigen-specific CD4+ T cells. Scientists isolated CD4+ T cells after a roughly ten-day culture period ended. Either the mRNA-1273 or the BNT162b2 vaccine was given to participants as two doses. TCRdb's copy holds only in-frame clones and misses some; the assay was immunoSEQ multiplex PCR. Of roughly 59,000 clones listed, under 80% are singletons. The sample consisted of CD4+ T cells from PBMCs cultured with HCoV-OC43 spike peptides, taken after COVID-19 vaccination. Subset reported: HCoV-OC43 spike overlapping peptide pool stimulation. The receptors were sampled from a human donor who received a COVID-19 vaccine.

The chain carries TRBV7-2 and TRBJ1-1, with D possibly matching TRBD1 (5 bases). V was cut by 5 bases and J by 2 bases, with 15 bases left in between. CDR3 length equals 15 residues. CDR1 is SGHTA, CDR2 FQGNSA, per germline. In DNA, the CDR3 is TGTGCCAGCAGCCCCCGGGGCGGTCGAAACACTGAAGCTTTCTTT. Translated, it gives CASSPRGGRNTEAFF. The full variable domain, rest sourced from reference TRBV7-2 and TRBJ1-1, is GAGVSQSPSNKVTEKGKDVELRCDPISGHTALYWYRQSLGQGLEFLIYFQGNSAPDKSGLPSDRFSAERTGGSVSTLTIQRTQQEDSAVYLCASSPRGGRNTEAFFGQGTRLTVV.

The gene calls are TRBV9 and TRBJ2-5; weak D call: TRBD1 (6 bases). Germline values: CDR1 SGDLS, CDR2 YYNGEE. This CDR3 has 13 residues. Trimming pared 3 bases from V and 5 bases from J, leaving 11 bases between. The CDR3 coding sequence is TGTGCCAGCAGCGCCCGGGACATGGAGACCCAGTACTTC. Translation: CASSARDMETQYF.

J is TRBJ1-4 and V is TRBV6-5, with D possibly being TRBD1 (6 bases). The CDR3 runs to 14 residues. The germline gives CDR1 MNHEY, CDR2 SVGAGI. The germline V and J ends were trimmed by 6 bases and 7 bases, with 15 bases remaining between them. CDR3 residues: CASSSGAGLEKLFF. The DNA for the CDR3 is TGTGCCAGCAGCTCAGGGGCGGGTCTTGAAAAACTGTTTTTT.

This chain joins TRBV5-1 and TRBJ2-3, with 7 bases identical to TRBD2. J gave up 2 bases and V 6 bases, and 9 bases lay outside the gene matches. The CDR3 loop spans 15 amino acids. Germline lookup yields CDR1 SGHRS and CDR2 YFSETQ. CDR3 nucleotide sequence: TGCGCCAGCACGCTTCTGACTAGCTCCACAGATACGCAGTATTTT. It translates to CASTLLTSSTDTQYF.

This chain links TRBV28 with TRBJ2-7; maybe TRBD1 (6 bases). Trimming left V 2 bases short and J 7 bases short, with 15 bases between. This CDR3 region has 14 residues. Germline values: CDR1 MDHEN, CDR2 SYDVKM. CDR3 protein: CASSLQGKHWEQYV. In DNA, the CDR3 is TGTGCCAGCAGTTTACAGGGGAAACACTGGGAGCAGTACGTC.

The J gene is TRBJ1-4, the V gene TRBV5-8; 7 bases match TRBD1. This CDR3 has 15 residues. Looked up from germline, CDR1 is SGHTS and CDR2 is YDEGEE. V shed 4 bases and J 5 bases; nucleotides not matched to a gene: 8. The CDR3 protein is CASSARQGVNEKLFF. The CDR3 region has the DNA TGTGCCAGCAGCGCTCGACAGGGAGTAAATGAAAAACTGTTTTTT.

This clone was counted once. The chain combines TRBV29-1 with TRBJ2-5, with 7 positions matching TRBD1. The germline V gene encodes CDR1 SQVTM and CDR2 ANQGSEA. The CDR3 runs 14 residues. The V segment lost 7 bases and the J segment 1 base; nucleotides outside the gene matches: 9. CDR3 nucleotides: TGCAGCGCCGACTTACAGGGGCGCCAAGAGACCCAGTACTTC. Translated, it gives CSADLQGRQETQYF.

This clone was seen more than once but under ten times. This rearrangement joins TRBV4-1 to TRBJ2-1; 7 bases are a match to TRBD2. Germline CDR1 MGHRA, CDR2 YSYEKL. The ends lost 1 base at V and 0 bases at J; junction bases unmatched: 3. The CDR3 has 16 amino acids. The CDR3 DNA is TGCGCCAGCAGCCAAGGGGGGGGACTCTCCTACAATGAGCAGTTCTTC. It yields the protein CASSQGGGLSYNEQFF.

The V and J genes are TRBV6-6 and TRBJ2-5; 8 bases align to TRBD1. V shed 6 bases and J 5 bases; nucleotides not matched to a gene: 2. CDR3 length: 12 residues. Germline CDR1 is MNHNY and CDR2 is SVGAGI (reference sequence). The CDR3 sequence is CASSYRGETQYF. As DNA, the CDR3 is TGTGCCAGCAGCTACAGGGGGGAGACCCAGTACTTC.

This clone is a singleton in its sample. In DNA, the CDR3 is TGTGCCAGTAGTATCCAGGCTAACTATGGCTACACCTTC. Its translation: CASSIQANYGYTF. V gene TRBV19 combines with J gene TRBJ1-2; D is unresolved. This CDR3 is 13 amino acids long. Trimming took 3 bases from V and 0 from J, leaving 5 bases between them. CDR1 and CDR2 (germline): LNHDA, SQIVND (reference sequence). Full variable domain (missing parts from reference TRBV19 and TRBJ1-2): DGGITQSPKYLFRKEGQNVTLSCEQNLNHDAMYWYRQDPGQGLRLIYYSQIVNDFQKGDIAEGYSVSREKKESFPLTVTSAQKNPTAFYLCASSIQANYGYTFGSGTRLTVV.

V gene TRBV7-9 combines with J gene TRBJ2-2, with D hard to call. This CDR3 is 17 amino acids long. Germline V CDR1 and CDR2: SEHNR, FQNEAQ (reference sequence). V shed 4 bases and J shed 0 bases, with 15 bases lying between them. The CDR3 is CASSSVPGATNTGELFF. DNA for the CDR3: TGTGCCAGCAGCTCCGTTCCAGGAGCCACGAACACCGGGGAGCTGTTTTTT.

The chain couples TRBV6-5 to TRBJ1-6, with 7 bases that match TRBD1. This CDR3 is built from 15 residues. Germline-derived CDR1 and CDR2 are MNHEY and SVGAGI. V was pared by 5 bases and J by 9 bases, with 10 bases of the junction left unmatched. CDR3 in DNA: TGTGCCAGCAGTCTTGACAGGGTGAGTGGTTCACCCCTCCACTTT. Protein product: CASSLDRVSGSPLHF.

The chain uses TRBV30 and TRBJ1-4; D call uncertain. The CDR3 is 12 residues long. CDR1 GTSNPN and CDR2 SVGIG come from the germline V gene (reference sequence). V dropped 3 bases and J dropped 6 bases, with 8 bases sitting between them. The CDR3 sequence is CAWSRSYEKLFF. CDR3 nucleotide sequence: TGTGCCTGGAGCCGCTCCTATGAAAAACTGTTTTTT.